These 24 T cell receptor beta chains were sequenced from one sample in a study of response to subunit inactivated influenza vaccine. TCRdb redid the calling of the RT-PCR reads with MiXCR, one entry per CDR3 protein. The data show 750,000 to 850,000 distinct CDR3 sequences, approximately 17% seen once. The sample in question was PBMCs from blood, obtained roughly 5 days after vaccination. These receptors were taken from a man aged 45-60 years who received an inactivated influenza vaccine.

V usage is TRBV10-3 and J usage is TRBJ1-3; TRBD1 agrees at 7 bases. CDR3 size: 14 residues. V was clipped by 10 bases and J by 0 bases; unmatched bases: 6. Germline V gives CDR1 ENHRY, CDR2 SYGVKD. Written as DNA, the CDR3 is TGTGCCACCACAGGGGATAACTCTGGAAACACCATATATTTT. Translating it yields CATTGDNSGNTIYF.

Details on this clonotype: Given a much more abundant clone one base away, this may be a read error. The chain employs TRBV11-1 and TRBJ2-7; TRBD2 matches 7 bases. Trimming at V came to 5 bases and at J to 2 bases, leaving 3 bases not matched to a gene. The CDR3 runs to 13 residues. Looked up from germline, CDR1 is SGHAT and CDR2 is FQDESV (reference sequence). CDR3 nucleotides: TGTGCCAGCAGCCGGGACTACCCCTACGAGCAGTACTTC. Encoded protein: CASSRDYPYEQYF.

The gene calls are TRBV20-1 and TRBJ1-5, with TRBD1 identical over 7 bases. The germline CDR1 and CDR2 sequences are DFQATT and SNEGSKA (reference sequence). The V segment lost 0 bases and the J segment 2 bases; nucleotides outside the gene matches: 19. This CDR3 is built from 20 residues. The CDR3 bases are TGCAGTGCTAGAGACCGCCGGGACCACAGGGGTATATATGGCAATCAGCCCCAGCATTTT. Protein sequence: CSARDRRDHRGIYGNQPQHF.

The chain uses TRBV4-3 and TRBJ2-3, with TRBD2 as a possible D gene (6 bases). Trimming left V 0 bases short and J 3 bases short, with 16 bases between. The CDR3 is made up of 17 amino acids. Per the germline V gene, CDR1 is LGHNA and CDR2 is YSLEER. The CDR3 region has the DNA TGCGCCAGCAGCCAAGAAGGATCTGGAGGGCCGACAGATACGCAGTATTTT. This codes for CASSQEGSGGPTDTQYF.

CDR3 residues: CSVLGIWDYEQYF. The DNA of the CDR3 is TGCAGCGTCTTGGGGATATGGGACTACGAGCAGTACTTC. This chain joins TRBV29-1 and TRBJ2-7, with D uncertain. The germline gives CDR1 SQVTM, CDR2 ANQGSEA. The ends were cut back, 6 bases at V and 3 bases at J, with 15 bases in the middle. This CDR3 contains 13 residues.

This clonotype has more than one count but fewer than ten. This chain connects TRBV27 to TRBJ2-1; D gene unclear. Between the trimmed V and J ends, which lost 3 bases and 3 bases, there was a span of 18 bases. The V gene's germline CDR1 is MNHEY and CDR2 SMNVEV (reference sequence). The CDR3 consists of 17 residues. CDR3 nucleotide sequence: TGTGCCAGCAGTTTTGGGCTATCCATGGGGTACTACAATGAGCAGTTCTTC. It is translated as CASSFGLSMGYYNEQFF.

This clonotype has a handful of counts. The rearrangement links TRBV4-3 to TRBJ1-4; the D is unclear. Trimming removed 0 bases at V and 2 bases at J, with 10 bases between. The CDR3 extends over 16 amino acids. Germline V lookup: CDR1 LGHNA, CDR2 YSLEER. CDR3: CASSQEIGFTNEKLFF. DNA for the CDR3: TGCGCCAGCAGCCAAGAAATCGGGTTTACTAATGAAAAACTGTTTTTT.

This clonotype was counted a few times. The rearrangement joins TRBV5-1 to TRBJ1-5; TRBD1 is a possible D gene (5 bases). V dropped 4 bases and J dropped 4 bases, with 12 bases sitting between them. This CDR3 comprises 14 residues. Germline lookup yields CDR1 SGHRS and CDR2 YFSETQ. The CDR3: CASSPEAGNQPQHF. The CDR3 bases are TGCGCCAGCAGCCCCGAAGCAGGGAATCAGCCCCAGCATTTT. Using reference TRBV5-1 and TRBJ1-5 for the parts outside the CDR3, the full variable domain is KAGVTQTPRYLIKTRGQQVTLSCSPISGHRSVSWYQQTPGQGLQFLFEYFSETQRNKGNFPGRFSGRQFSNSRSEMNVSTLELGDSALYLCASSPEAGNQPQHFGDGTRLSIL.

Here the CDR3 reads CASSLVWQAGNTIYF. CDR3 bases: TGTGCCAGCAGCTTAGTCTGGCAGGCTGGAAACACCATATATTTT. The rearrangement links TRBV7-2 to TRBJ1-3; D ambiguous. The germline V and J ends were trimmed by 1 base and 2 bases, with 9 bases remaining between them. The length of the CDR3 is 15 residues. CDR1 is SGHTA and CDR2 is FQGNSA in the germline V gene.

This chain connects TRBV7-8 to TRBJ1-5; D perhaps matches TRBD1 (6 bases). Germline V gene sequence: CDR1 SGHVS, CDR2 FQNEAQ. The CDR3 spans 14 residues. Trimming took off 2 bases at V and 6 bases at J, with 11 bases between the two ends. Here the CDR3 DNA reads TGTGCCAGCAGCTTATTCAGGGGTCCTCAGCCCCAGCATTTT. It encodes CASSLFRGPQPQHF.

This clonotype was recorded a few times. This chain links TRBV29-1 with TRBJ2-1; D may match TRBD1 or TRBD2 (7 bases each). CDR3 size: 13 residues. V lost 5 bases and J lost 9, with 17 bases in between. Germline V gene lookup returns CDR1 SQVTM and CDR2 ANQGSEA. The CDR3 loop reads CSVSQGGSGEQFF. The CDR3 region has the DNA TGCAGCGTTTCGCAGGGGGGGTCGGGTGAGCAGTTCTTC.

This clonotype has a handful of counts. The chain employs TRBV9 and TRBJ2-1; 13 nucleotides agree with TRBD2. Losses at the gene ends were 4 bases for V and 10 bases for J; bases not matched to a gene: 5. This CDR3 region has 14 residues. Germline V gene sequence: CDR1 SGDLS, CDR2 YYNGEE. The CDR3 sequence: CASSLGLAGEEQFF. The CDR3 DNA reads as TGTGCCAGCAGCCTCGGACTAGCGGGAGAGGAGCAGTTCTTC.

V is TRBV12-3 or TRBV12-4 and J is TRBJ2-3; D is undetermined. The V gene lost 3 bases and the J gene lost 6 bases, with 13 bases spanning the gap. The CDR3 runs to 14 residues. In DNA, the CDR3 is TGTGCCAGCAGTTTGAGTCTAACTCAGGATACGCAGTATTTT. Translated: CASSLSLTQDTQYF.

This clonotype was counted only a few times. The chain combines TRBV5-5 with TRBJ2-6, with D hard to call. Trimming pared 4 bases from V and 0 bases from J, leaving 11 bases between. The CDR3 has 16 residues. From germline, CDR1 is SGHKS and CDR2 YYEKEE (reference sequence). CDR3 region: CASSKTQSSGANVLTF. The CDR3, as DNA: TGTGCCAGCAGCAAGACACAGTCCTCTGGGGCCAACGTCCTGACTTTC.

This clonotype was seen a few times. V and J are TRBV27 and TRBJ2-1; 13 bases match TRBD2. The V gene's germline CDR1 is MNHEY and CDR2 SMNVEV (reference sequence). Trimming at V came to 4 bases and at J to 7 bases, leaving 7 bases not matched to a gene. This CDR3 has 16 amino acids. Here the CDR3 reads CASSYLLAGGGNEQFF. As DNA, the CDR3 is TGTGCCAGCAGTTACCTACTAGCGGGAGGGGGGAATGAGCAGTTCTTC.

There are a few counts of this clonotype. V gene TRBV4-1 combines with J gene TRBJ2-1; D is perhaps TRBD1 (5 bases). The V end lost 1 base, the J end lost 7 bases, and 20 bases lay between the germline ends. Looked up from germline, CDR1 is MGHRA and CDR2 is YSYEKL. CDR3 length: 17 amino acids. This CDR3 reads CASSQVLGGAGKNEQFF. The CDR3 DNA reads TGCGCCAGCAGCCAAGTATTAGGTGGGGCAGGCAAGAATGAGCAGTTCTTC.

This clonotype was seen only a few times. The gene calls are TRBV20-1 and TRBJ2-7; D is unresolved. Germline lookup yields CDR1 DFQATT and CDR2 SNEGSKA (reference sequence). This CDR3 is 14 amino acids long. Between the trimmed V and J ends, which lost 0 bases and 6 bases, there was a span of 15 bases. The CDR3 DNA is TGCAGTGCTAGAGAGGTGGCGGCCCTTGGCGAGCAGTACTTC. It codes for CSAREVAALGEQYF.

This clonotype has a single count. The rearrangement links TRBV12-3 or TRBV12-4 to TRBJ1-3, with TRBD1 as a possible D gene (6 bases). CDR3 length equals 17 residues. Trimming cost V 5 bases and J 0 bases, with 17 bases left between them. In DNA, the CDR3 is TGTGCCAGCAGTCCACCCGGGACACGGAACTCTGGAAACACCATATATTTT. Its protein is CASSPPGTRNSGNTIYF.

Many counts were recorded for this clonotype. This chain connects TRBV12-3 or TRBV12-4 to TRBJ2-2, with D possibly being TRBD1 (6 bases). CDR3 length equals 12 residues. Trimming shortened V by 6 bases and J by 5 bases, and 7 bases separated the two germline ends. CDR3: CASRDSTGELFF. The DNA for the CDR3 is TGTGCCAGCAGGGACAGTACCGGGGAGCTGTTTTTT.

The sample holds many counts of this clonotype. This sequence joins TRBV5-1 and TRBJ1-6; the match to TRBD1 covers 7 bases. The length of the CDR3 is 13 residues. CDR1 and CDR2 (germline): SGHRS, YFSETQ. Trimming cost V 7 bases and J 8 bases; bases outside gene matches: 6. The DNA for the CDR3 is TGCGCCAGCGGAAGACAGGGAGATTCACCCCTCCACTTT. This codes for CASGRQGDSPLHF.

CDR3 DNA: TGTGCCAGCAGCTTAAGAGAAGGTGGCTACACCTTC. As protein: CASSLREGGYTF. The chain recombines TRBV7-2 with TRBJ1-2; D is unclear. The germline gives CDR1 SGHTA, CDR2 FQGNSA. Trimming removed 2 bases from V and 7 bases from J, with 8 bases in between. The CDR3 is 12 residues long.

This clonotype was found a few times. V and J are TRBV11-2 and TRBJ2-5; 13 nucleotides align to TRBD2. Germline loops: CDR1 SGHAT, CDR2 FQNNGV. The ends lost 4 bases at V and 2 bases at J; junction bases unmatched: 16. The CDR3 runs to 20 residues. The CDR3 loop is CASSYPQLDLLAGGQETQYF. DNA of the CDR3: TGTGCCAGCAGCTACCCACAACTAGACCTACTAGCGGGGGGGCAAGAGACCCAGTACTTC.

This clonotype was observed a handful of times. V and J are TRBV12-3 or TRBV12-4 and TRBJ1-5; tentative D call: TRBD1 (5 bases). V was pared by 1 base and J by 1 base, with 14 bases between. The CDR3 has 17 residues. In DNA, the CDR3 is TGTGCCAGCAGTTTAGGGCGCGGGGCTTGGAGCAATCAGCCCCAGCATTTT. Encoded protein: CASSLGRGAWSNQPQHF.

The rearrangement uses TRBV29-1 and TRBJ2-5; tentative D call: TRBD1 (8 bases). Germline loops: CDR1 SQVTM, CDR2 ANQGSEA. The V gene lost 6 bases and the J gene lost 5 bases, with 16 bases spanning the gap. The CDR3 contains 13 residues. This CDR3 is CSVYRGGEETQYF. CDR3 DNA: TGCAGCGTATACAGGGGGGGTGAGGAGACCCAGTACTTC.